The entry below describes one T cell receptor beta chain. What it recognizes is unknown. The V and J ends lost 2 bases and 5 bases respectively, with 18 bases between them. The CDR3 sequence is 17 residues long. CDR1 and CDR2 (germline): MNHEY, SMNVEV (reference sequence). Assay: immunoSEQ multiplex PCR; the TCRdb copy retains only in-frame clones and omits some. The repertoire holds tens of thousands of clones, with more than 80% as singletons. The sample comes from a study of OX40 agonist ivuxolimab in advanced cancers. Looking at the study overall: Averaging 60 years in age, with a range of about 23 to 79, the cohort was around 87% male.

Study-level points and caveats: CD4+ T cells averaged fewer expanded clones than CD8+ T cells.

The chain combines TRBV27 with TRBJ2-2; D unresolved. Here the sequenced sample was CD4+ or CD8+ T cells sorted from blood, taken in a trial of the OX40 agonist ivuxolimab. The sequence was obtained from an adult with an advanced solid tumor such as melanoma, head and neck, liver or kidney cancer. CDR3 loop: CASSLTPFPAATGELFF. The CDR3, as DNA: TGTGCCAGCAGTTTAACCCCTTTCCCGGCTGCGACCGGGGAGCTGTTTTTT.